This T cell receptor (beta chain) was captured by sequencing in a study of metastatic and nonmetastatic thyroid tumors. Across the whole study: Repertoires of blood and of tissue (tumor or nodule) from malignant and benign thyroid patients were compared. Findings and caveats of the study: Relative to benign nodules, malignant thyroid tumors were reportedly characterized by significantly elevated TCR beta diversity in blood and tumor.

From germline, CDR1 is MDHEN and CDR2 SYDVKM. Losses at the gene ends were 5 bases for V and 1 base for J; bases not matched to a gene: 7. CDR3 size: 15 residues. This clone showed up many times. Its antigen remains unidentified. Ahead of thyroid surgery, no patient had received treatment of any kind. TCRdb recomputed clones from the PCR reads via MiXCR. The repertoire holds over 20,000 clones, around 16% seen once, with about 9.4% in the top ten. This receptor was obtained from a female donor with papillary thyroid cancer or a benign thyroid nodule (not recorded which). Some clones in this sample may be carry-over from other donors' samples. The sequencing input was tumor tissue. J is TRBJ1-2 and V is TRBV28; the match to TRBD1 covers 7 bases. The CDR3 spells CASSPGGQLNYGYTF. Here the CDR3 DNA reads TGTGCCAGCAGTCCAGGGGGGCAACTTAACTATGGCTACACCTTC.